The 28 T cell receptor beta chains reported below all come from one sample, sequenced in a study of blood T cells in healthy people across ages. For the second PCR, which ran for about 7 to 11 cycles, a sample-barcoded 5' primer and a J-beta primer mix were used. TCRdb reprocessed the 5' RACE reads via MiXCR and lists one record per CDR3 protein. This table has roughly 1,700,000 distinct CDR3 sequences, approximately 28% appearing once. The sequenced sample was blood. All receptors come from a woman in her thirties in good health.

A few counts support this clonotype. The V and J genes are TRBV9 and TRBJ1-2; TRBD1 matches at 7 bases. Trimming at V came to 2 bases and at J to 6 bases, leaving 7 bases not matched to a gene. The germline gives CDR1 SGDLS, CDR2 YYNGEE. This CDR3 is built from 14 residues. CDR3 sequence reads: CASSVQGGGHGYTF. As DNA, the CDR3 is TGTGCCAGCAGCGTTCAAGGGGGCGGGCATGGCTACACCTTC.

A few counts support this clonotype. This chain joins TRBV5-5 and TRBJ2-3, with 8 bases fitting TRBD1. This CDR3 has 14 residues. The V segment lost 6 bases and the J segment 4 bases; nucleotides outside the gene matches: 7. The germline gives CDR1 SGHKS, CDR2 YYEKEE (reference sequence). The CDR3 loop is CASTRRTGSDTQYF. In nucleotides, the CDR3 is TGTGCCAGCACCAGGAGGACAGGGTCAGATACGCAGTATTTT.

This clonotype was counted a few times. This chain connects TRBV15 to TRBJ1-2, with TRBD1 as a possible D gene (5 bases). V was clipped by 2 bases and J by 0 bases, with 13 bases between them. This CDR3 region has 16 residues. Germline values: CDR1 LNHNV, CDR2 YYDKDF (reference sequence). Written as DNA, the CDR3 is TGTGCCACCAGCAGATTTACAGGTTACGCTAACTATGGCTACACCTTC. This sequence encodes CATSRFTGYANYGYTF.

Details on this clonotype: A much larger clone lies one base from this, so it may be a read error. The chain recombines TRBV7-8 with TRBJ2-1; 10 bases fit TRBD2. Germline V CDR1 and CDR2: SGHVS, FQNEAQ. After removal of 4 bases from V and 7 bases from J, the junction contained 7 bases not matched to a gene. This CDR3 has 15 residues. In DNA, the CDR3 is TGTGCCAGCAGCTCTCGAGCGGGAGGGTTAAATGAGCAGTTCTTC. Protein product: CASSSRAGGLNEQFF.

The chain employs TRBV6-5 and TRBJ2-1, with D uncertain. CDR1 and CDR2 from the germline V gene are MNHEY and SVGAGI. This CDR3 comprises 16 residues. Trimming removed 2 bases at V and 7 bases at J, with 18 bases between. CDR3 nucleotide sequence: TGTGCCAGCAGTTACCGCCACGACGGACCGACTAATGAGCAGTTCTTC. This translates into CASSYRHDGPTNEQFF.

This clonotype was seen a few times. The chain carries TRBV14 and TRBJ2-1, with unresolved D. The CDR3 sequence is 13 residues long. V was trimmed by 3 bases and J by 3 bases, leaving 6 bases between them. Looked up from germline, CDR1 is SGHDN and CDR2 is FVKESK. The CDR3 nucleotides read TGTGCCAGCAGCCAGACTGACTACAATGAGCAGTTCTTC. Amino acids: CASSQTDYNEQFF. The variable domain in full, with the rest retrieved from reference TRBV14 and TRBJ2-1, is EAGVTQFPSHSVIEKGQTVTLRCDPISGHDNLYWYRRVMGKEIKFLLHFVKESKQDESGMPNNRFLAERTGGTYSTLKVQPAELEDSGVYFCASSQTDYNEQFFGPGTRLTVL.

The rearrangement links TRBV12-3 or TRBV12-4 to TRBJ1-5; no firm D call. The CDR3 extends over 15 amino acids. The germline V and J ends were trimmed by 3 bases and 6 bases, with 15 bases remaining between them. The CDR3 coding sequence is TGTGCCAGCAGTTTTGCGAAGGGAATGAGTCAGCCCCAGCATTTT. It specifies CASSFAKGMSQPQHF.

This rearrangement joins TRBV7-6 to TRBJ2-1, with 7 nucleotides matching TRBD2. CDR1 is SGHVS, CDR2 FNYEAQ, per germline. This CDR3 spans 17 amino acids. V was pared by 0 bases and J by 6 bases, with 11 bases of the junction left unmatched. Written as DNA, the CDR3 is TGTGCCAGCAGCTTAGCCCGAAGCGGGATGGGGGGCAATGAGCAGTTCTTC. It is translated as CASSLARSGMGGNEQFF.

V is TRBV10-3 and J is TRBJ2-7; 15 bases line up with TRBD2. CDR1 is ENHRY and CDR2 is SYGVKD in the germline V gene. The CDR3 spans 18 residues. V was clipped by 4 bases and J by 4 bases; unmatched bases: 11. The CDR3 nucleotides read TGTGCCATCAGTGGGGATGCGGGACTAGCGGGGGGCTTTTACGAGCAGTACTTC. It codes for CAISGDAGLAGGFYEQYF.

The sample holds many counts of this clonotype. The chain has TRBV5-1 and TRBJ2-3, with D possibly matching TRBD1 (7 bases). CDR1 SGHRS and CDR2 YFSETQ come from the germline V gene. CDR3 length: 14 amino acids. V lost 5 bases to trimming and J lost 0 bases, with 10 bases between them. CDR3 protein: CASRQGGSTDTQYF. The CDR3 DNA is TGCGCCAGCAGGCAGGGGGGTAGCACAGATACGCAGTATTTT.

The V call is TRBV6-1, the J call TRBJ2-7; TRBD2 is a possible D gene (6 bases). The CDR3 length is 14 residues. V lost 1 base to trimming and J lost 3 bases, with 10 bases between them. Germline values: CDR1 MNHNS, CDR2 SASEGT. CDR3 DNA sequence: TGTGCCAGCAGTGAAGGCTGGCGGGGCTACGAGCAGTACTTC. It codes for CASSEGWRGYEQYF.

The V and J genes are TRBV7-8 and TRBJ2-1; perhaps TRBD2 as D (6 bases). Trimming shortened V by 5 bases and J by 2 bases, and 10 bases separated the two germline ends. Germline V CDR1 and CDR2: SGHVS, FQNEAQ. The CDR3 is 14 residues long. Here the CDR3 reads CASSTGLPYNEQFF. The CDR3, as DNA: TGTGCCAGCAGCACGGGACTCCCCTACAATGAGCAGTTCTTC.

This clonotype was observed once. J is TRBJ1-2 and V is TRBV20-1; TRBD1 might be the D (6 bases). The germline CDR1 and CDR2 sequences are DFQATT and SNEGSKA (reference sequence). The length of the CDR3 is 13 residues. The ends were cut back, 3 bases at V and 8 bases at J, with 16 bases in the middle. CDR3 sequence: CSASTQGTHGYTF. The CDR3 DNA is TGCAGTGCTAGTACACAGGGCACTCACGGCTACACCTTC.

This clonotype has at least ten counts. V gene TRBV7-9 combines with J gene TRBJ2-5; weak D call: TRBD2 (5 bases). Germline CDR1 SEHNR, CDR2 FQNEAQ (reference sequence). The CDR3 has 13 residues. Trimming removed 4 bases from V and 5 bases from J, with 11 bases in between. CDR3 loop: CASSSSLVETQYF. CDR3 in DNA: TGTGCCAGCAGCTCCTCACTAGTTGAGACCCAGTACTTC. Full variable domain (outside the CDR3, taken from reference TRBV7-9 and TRBJ2-5): DTGVSQNPRHKITKRGQNVTFRCDPISEHNRLYWYRQTLGQGPEFLTYFQNEAQLEKSRLLSDRFSAERPKGSFSTLEIQRTEQGDSAMYLCASSSSLVETQYFGPGTRLLVL.

The rearrangement joins TRBV29-1 to TRBJ1-5; D remains unclear. Germline CDR1 and CDR2: SQVTM and ANQGSEA. The CDR3 is made up of 14 amino acids. The germline V and J ends were trimmed by 8 bases and 1 base, with 15 bases remaining between them. The CDR3 loop reads CSPVGGSSNQPQHF. In nucleotides, the CDR3 is TGCAGCCCTGTGGGCGGTTCGAGCAATCAGCCCCAGCATTTT.

This clonotype showed up many times. The chain has TRBV11-2 and TRBJ2-7; D may be TRBD1 (6 bases). Germline CDR1 SGHAT, CDR2 FQNNGV. Trimming left V 0 bases short and J 4 bases short, with 13 bases between. The CDR3 loop spans 15 amino acids. Here the CDR3 DNA reads TGTGCCAGCAGCTTAGATCCCGACAGGATATACGAGCAGTACTTC. Translating gives CASSLDPDRIYEQYF.

The chain employs TRBV20-1 and TRBJ1-2, with no clear D. CDR3 length: 11 amino acids. Trimming took 5 bases from V and 8 from J, leaving 12 bases between them. From germline, CDR1 is DFQATT and CDR2 SNEGSKA (reference sequence). CDR3: CSAHQESGYTF. In DNA, the CDR3 is TGCAGTGCTCACCAGGAGAGCGGCTACACCTTC.

The chain uses TRBV10-1 and TRBJ2-1; 7 bases align to TRBD2. V gave up 10 bases and J gave up 0 bases; unmatched junction bases: 3. Per the germline V gene, CDR1 is WNHNN and CDR2 is SYGVQD (reference sequence). The CDR3 is 13 residues long. In DNA, the CDR3 is TGCGCCACTGGGACTACCTCCTACAATGAGCAGTTCTTC. Translating gives CATGTTSYNEQFF.

The rearrangement links TRBV20-1 to TRBJ2-3; 14 nucleotides align to TRBD2. Germline CDR1 and CDR2: DFQATT and SNEGSKA (reference sequence). Trimming took 5 bases from V and 7 from J; bases not matched to a gene: 11. The CDR3 contains 16 residues. CDR3 protein: CSAFTGTSGSYNTQYF. The CDR3 nucleotides read TGCAGTGCTTTCACCGGGACTAGCGGGAGTTACAATACGCAGTATTTT.

This clonotype was seen more than once but under ten times. The chain carries TRBV6-1 and TRBJ1-2; D unresolved. Trimming cost V 5 bases and J 8 bases, with 15 bases left between them. Germline V gene data show CDR1 as MNHNS and CDR2 as SASEGT. The CDR3 sequence is 13 residues long. This chain's CDR3 is CASSPRGVDGYTF. CDR3 nucleotide sequence: TGTGCCAGCAGTCCCCGCGGGGTCGACGGCTACACCTTC.

V is TRBV7-9 and J is TRBJ2-7, with unresolved D. Germline V gives CDR1 SEHNR, CDR2 FQNEAQ (reference sequence). The CDR3 covers 16 residues. The germline V and J ends were trimmed by 4 bases and 3 bases, with 19 bases remaining between them. The CDR3 DNA follows: TGTGCCAGCAGCTACGACGCGGCAGGATTCTACTACGAGCAGTACTTC. Residues: CASSYDAAGFYYEQYF.

This clonotype has a handful of counts. J is TRBJ1-1 and V is TRBV9; TRBD1 is a possible D gene (5 bases). In germline, CDR1 is SGDLS, CDR2 YYNGEE. This CDR3 is built from 13 residues. The V gene lost 0 bases and the J gene lost 7 bases, with 10 bases spanning the gap. CDR3 sequence reads: CASSVGGTDEAFF. In DNA form, the CDR3 reads TGTGCCAGCAGCGTAGGGGGGACCGATGAAGCTTTCTTT.

The chain uses TRBV9 and TRBJ2-4; 7 bases fit TRBD2. Trimming took 4 bases from V and 13 from J; bases not matched to a gene: 11. The CDR3 sequence is 13 residues long. In germline, CDR1 is SGDLS, CDR2 YYNGEE. CDR3 region: CASSREWGGEQYF. The CDR3 coding sequence is TGTGCCAGCAGCCGCGAGTGGGGGGGTGAGCAGTACTTC.

This clonotype showed up many times. CDR3 nucleotides: TGCAGCGTTGAAGATCCAGGGGCTGGGGCCAACGTCCTGACTTTC. Encoded protein: CSVEDPGAGANVLTF. V and J are TRBV29-1 and TRBJ2-6; weak D call: TRBD1 (6 bases). Per the germline V gene, CDR1 is SQVTM and CDR2 is ANQGSEA. The ends were cut back, 0 bases at V and 2 bases at J, with 8 bases in the middle. The CDR3 has 15 residues. The full variable domain, completed using reference TRBV29-1 and TRBJ2-6, is SAVISQKPSRDICQRGTSLTIQCQVDSQVTMMFWYRQQPGQSLTLIATANQGSEATYESGFVIDKFPISRPNLTFSTLTVSNMSPEDSSIYLCSVEDPGAGANVLTFGAGSRLTVL.

This clonotype was seen only a few times. V and J are TRBV7-9 and TRBJ2-4; no reliable D call. The CDR3 runs to 13 residues. The V end was cut by 7 bases, the J end by 5 bases, with 12 bases between. Germline values: CDR1 SEHNR, CDR2 FQNEAQ (reference sequence). The CDR3: CASTPYSENIQYF. The CDR3 bases are TGTGCCAGCACTCCGTACAGTGAAAACATTCAGTACTTC.

This clonotype was found many times. The chain combines TRBV10-1 with TRBJ2-4; 7 nucleotides align to TRBD2. The V gene end was trimmed by 3 bases and the J gene end by 1 base; junction bases not matched to a gene: 3. The germline CDR1 and CDR2 sequences are WNHNN and SYGVQD (reference sequence). The CDR3 sequence is 15 residues long. The CDR3: CASSEGREAKNIQYF. The CDR3 coding sequence is TGCGCCAGCAGTGAAGGGCGGGAGGCCAAAAACATTCAGTACTTC.

This clonotype was found a few times. CDR3 region: CAWSAQSRETQYF. CDR3 DNA sequence: TGTGCCTGGAGTGCACAGAGTAGGGAGACCCAGTACTTC. V usage is TRBV30 and J usage is TRBJ2-5; D remains ambiguous. In germline, CDR1 is GTSNPN, CDR2 SVGIG (reference sequence). V was pared by 1 base and J by 5 bases, with 11 bases between. CDR3 length equals 13 residues.

The V call is TRBV5-1, the J call TRBJ2-5; weak D call: TRBD2 (6 bases). The CDR3 is 14 amino acids. With 3 bases removed from V and 5 bases from J, the gap between germline ends came to 14 bases. Germline values: CDR1 SGHRS, CDR2 YFSETQ. CDR3 bases: TGCGCCAGCAGCTGGGGTCGGGGACTTGAGACCCAGTACTTC. Translated, it gives CASSWGRGLETQYF.